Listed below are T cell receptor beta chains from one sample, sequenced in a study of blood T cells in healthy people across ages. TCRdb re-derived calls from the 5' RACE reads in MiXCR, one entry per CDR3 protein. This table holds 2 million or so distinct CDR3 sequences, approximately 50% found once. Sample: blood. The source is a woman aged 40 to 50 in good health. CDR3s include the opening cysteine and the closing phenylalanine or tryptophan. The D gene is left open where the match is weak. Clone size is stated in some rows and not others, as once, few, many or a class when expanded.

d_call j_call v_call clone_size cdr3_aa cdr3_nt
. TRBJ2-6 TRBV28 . CASSLDTLSGANVLTF TGTGCCAGCAGTTTGGACACTCTCTCTGGGGCCAACGTCCTGACTTTC
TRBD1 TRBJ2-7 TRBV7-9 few CASSGGQGVAYEQYF TGTGCCAGCAGCGGAGGACAGGGGGTTGCCTACGAGCAGTACTTC
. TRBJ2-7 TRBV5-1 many CASTGSSYEQYF TGTGCCTCGACAGGCAGCTCCTACGAGCAGTACTTC
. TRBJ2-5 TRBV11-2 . CASSSLAREETQYF TGTGCCAGCAGCTCCCTAGCGCGGGAAGAGACCCAGTACTTC
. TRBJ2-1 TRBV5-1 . CASSLETGLVFDEQFF TGCGCCAGCAGCTTGGAGACAGGACTAGTTTTCGATGAGCAGTTCTTC
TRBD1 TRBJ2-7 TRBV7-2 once CASSLALNQKGAQGQYF TGTGCCAGCAGCTTAGCGCTAAACCAAAAGGGGGCGCAAGGGCAGTACTTC
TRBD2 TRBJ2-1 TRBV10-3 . CAISESTSGGIEQFF TGTGCCATCAGTGAGTCGACTAGCGGGGGGATTGAGCAGTTCTTC
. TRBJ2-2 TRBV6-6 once CASSYSRQGTGELFF TGTGCCAGCAGTTACTCCAGGCAGGGTACCGGGGAGCTGTTTTTT
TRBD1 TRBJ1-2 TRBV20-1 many CSARADRGSNYGYTF TGCAGTGCTAGAGCCGACAGGGGATCTAACTATGGCTACACCTTC
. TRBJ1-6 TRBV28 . CASSPQEGRGSPLHF TGTGCCAGCAGTCCCCAGGAGGGACGAGGATCACCCCTCCACTTT
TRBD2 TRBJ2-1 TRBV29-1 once CSYSTSGGISYNEQFF TGCAGCTATTCAACTAGCGGGGGTATCTCCTACAATGAGCAGTTCTTC
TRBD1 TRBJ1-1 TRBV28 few CASSGTGFDTEAFF TGTGCCAGCAGTGGGACAGGGTTTGACACTGAAGCTTTCTTT
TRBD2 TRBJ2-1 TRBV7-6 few CASSLARGVVWFF TGTGCCAGCAGCTTAGCACGGGGGGTCGTTTGGTTCTTC
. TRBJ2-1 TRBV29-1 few CSVEDRPEQFF TGCAGCGTTGAAGATCGACCCGAGCAGTTCTTC
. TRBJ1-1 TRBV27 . CASSFRTEGEAFF TGTGCCAGCAGTTTTCGGACAGAGGGTGAAGCTTTCTTT
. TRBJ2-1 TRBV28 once CASSLYGGRYNEQFF TGTGCCAGCAGTTTATACGGGGGTCGGTACAATGAGCAGTTCTTC